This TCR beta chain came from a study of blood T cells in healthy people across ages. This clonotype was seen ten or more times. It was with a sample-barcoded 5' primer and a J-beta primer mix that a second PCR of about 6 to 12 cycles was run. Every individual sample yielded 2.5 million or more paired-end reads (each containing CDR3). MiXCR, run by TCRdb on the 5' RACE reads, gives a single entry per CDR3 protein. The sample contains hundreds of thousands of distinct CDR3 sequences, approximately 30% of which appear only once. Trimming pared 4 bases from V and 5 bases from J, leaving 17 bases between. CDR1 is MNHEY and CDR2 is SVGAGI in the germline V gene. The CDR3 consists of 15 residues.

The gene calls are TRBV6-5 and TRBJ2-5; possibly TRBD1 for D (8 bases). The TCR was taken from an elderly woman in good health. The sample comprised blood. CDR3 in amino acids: CASSSATGGGETQYF. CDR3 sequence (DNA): TGTGCCAGCAGTTCCGCCACAGGGGGAGGGGAGACCCAGTACTTC.